Listed below are T cell receptor beta chains from one sample, sequenced in a study of T-cell memory formation after mild COVID-19. Each CDR3 protein gets one entry after TCRdb re-called the 5' RACE reads with MiXCR. The table has roughly 450,000 distinct CDR3 sequences, roughly 17% seen once. Material: PBMCs or a T cell subset sorted from them (not recorded which). Every receptor here comes from a man between 18 and 35 years old who had mild COVID-19 (a few samples of this study predate the infection). Cell type and time point are not known. CDR3s include the opening cysteine and the closing phenylalanine or tryptophan. D genes are given only for firm matches. Expanded clones get a size class; other rows say once, few or many, or leave the size out.

V gene	D gene	J gene	clone size	CDR3 protein	CDR3 DNA
TRBV7-2	TRBD2	TRBJ2-1	many	CASSLNSGAYNEQFF	TGTGCCAGCAGCTTAAATAGCGGGGCCTACAATGAGCAGTTCTTC
TRBV7-6	-	TRBJ2-3	few	CASSQTGGPTDTQYF	TGTGCCAGCAGTCAAACGGGGGGCCCGACAGATACGCAGTATTTT
TRBV5-1	TRBD2	TRBJ2-5	-	CASSLSPSGGLGQETQYF	TGCGCCAGCAGCTTGTCGCCTAGCGGGGGGCTGGGCCAAGAGACCCAGTACTTC
TRBV7-2	TRBD1	TRBJ1-1	few	CASSPFWDRNTEAFF	TGTGCCAGCAGCCCCTTTTGGGACAGGAACACTGAAGCTTTCTTT
TRBV6-5	-	TRBJ2-3	-	CASSYASVWGSTDTQYF	TGTGCCAGCAGTTACGCGTCGGTATGGGGTAGCACAGATACGCAGTATTTT
TRBV9	-	TRBJ1-6	few	CASSAARGPLHF	TGTGCCAGCAGCGCCGCCCGGGGACCCCTCCACTTT
TRBV10-3	-	TRBJ2-1	-	CAISDSYEQFF	TGTGCCATCAGTGACTCCTATGAGCAGTTCTTC
TRBV18	-	TRBJ2-5	few	CASSPVGLQETQYF	TGTGCCAGCTCACCAGTAGGGCTACAAGAGACCCAGTACTTC
TRBV19	TRBD1	TRBJ1-5	-	CASNDRAHQPQHF	TGTGCCAGTAACGACAGGGCTCATCAGCCCCAGCATTTT
TRBV7-2	-	TRBJ2-2	few	CASSLVTGVHTGELFF	TGTGCCAGCAGCTTAGTAACGGGGGTGCACACCGGGGAGCTGTTTTTT
TRBV4-3	-	TRBJ2-1	-	CASSQERERQQFF	TGCGCCAGCAGCCAAGAACGGGAGAGGCAGCAGTTCTTC
TRBV7-2	-	TRBJ1-5	-	CASSRQANQPQHF	TGTGCCAGCAGCCGACAGGCAAATCAGCCCCAGCATTTT
TRBV7-9	-	TRBJ1-4	-	CASRHGDTGGKLFF	TGTGCCAGCCGCCACGGGGACACCGGAGGAAAACTGTTTTTT
TRBV10-3	TRBD1	TRBJ2-7	few	CATYPGTDSYEQYF	TGTGCCACTTACCCCGGGACAGATTCCTACGAGCAGTACTTC
TRBV12-3/TRBV12-4	TRBD1	TRBJ1-4	few	CASGRQGAGEKLFF	TGTGCCAGCGGGAGACAGGGGGCAGGGGAAAAACTGTTTTTT
TRBV15	-	TRBJ2-5	-	CATSRDLAEETQYF	TGTGCCACCAGCAGAGATCTGGCGGAAGAGACCCAGTACTTC
TRBV7-9	-	TRBJ2-3	-	CASSLGGVTDTQYF	TGTGCCAGCAGCTTAGGAGGGGTCACAGATACGCAGTATTTT
TRBV15	-	TRBJ2-2	-	CATSRAVNTGELFF	TGTGCCACCAGCAGAGCCGTGAACACCGGGGAGCTGTTTTTT
TRBV4-2	TRBD1	TRBJ1-6	-	CASSPGTGASSPLHF	TGTGCCAGCAGCCCCGGGACAGGGGCGAGCTCACCCCTCCACTTT
TRBV7-9	TRBD1	TRBJ1-1	many	CASSNRGSTEAFF	TGTGCCAGCAGCAACAGGGGCAGCACTGAAGCTTTCTTT
TRBV7-9	-	TRBJ2-4	-	CASSLPALAKNIQYF	TGTGCCAGCAGCTTACCCGCTCTAGCCAAAAACATTCAGTACTTC
TRBV10-3	-	TRBJ2-7	-	CAISLWGSYEQYF	TGTGCCATCAGTTTGTGGGGGAGCTACGAGCAGTACTTC
TRBV5-1	TRBD2	TRBJ2-3	-	CASTDPQSGAADTQYF	TGCGCCAGCACCGACCCCCAAAGCGGGGCAGCAGATACGCAGTATTTT
TRBV20-1	-	TRBJ1-1	-	CSPRGGATEAFF	TGCAGTCCCCGAGGGGGGGCCACTGAAGCTTTCTTT
TRBV6-1	-	TRBJ1-5	-	CASSRKTGPNQPQHF	TGTGCCAGCAGCCGGAAGACAGGACCCAATCAGCCCCAGCATTTT
TRBV6-2/TRBV6-3	-	TRBJ2-5	once	CASSRNSQETQYF	TGTGCCAGCAGTCGTAACAGCCAAGAGACCCAGTACTTC
TRBV7-2	-	TRBJ2-1	few	CASSPRVIGEQFF	TGTGCCAGCAGCCCTCGTGTCATCGGTGAGCAGTTCTTC
TRBV19	-	TRBJ2-1	-	CASRSVGLYNEQFF	TGTGCAAGTAGGTCAGTTGGCCTTTACAATGAGCAGTTCTTC
TRBV15	-	TRBJ1-4	-	CATESPATNEKLFF	TGTGCCACCGAGTCTCCCGCAACTAATGAAAAACTGTTTTTT
TRBV7-9	-	TRBJ2-3	-	CASSFLARGTTDTQYF	TGTGCCAGCAGCTTCCTAGCGAGGGGGACCACAGATACGCAGTATTTT
TRBV5-1	-	TRBJ1-2	-	CASSLGASRQDEKDTF	TGCGCCAGCAGCTTGGGGGCCTCCCGACAGGACGAGAAGGACACCTTC
TRBV2	-	TRBJ1-4	few	CASSANELLNEKLFF	TGTGCCAGCAGCGCCAACGAGTTACTTAATGAAAAACTGTTTTTT